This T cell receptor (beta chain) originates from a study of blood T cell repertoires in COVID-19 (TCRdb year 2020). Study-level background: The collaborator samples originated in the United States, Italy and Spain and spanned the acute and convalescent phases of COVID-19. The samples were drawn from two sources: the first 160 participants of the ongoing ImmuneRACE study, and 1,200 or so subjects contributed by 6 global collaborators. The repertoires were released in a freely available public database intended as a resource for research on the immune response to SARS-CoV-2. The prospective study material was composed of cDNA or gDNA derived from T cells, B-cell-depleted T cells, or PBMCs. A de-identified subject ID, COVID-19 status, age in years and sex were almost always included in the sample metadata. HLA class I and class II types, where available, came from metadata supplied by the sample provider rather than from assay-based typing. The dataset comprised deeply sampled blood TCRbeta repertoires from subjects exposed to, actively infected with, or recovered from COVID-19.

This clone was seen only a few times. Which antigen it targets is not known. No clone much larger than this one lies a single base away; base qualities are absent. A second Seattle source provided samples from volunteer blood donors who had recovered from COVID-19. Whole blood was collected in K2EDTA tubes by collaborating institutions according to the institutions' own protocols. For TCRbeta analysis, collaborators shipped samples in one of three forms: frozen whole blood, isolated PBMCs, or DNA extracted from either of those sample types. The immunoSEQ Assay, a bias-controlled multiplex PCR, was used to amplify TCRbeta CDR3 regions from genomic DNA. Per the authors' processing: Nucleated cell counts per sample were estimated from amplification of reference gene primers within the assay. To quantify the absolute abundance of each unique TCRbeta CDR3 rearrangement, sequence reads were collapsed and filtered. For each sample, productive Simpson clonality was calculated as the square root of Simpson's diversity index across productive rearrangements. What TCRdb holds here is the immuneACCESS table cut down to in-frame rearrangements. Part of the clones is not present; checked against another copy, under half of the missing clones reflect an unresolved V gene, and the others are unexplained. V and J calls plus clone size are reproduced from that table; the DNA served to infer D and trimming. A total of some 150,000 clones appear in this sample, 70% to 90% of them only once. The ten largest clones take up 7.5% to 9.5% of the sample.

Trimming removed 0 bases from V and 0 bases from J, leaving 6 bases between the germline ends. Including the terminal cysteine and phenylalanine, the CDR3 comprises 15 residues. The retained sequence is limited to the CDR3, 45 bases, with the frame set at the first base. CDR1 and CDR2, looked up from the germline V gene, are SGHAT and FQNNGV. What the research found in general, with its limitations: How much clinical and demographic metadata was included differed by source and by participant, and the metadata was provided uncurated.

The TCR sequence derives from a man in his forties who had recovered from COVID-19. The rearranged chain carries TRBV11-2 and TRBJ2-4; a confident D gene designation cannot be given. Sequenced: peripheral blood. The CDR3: CASSLEPLAKNIQYF. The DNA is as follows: TGTGCCAGCAGCTTAGAACCACTAGCCAAAAACATTCAGTACTTC.